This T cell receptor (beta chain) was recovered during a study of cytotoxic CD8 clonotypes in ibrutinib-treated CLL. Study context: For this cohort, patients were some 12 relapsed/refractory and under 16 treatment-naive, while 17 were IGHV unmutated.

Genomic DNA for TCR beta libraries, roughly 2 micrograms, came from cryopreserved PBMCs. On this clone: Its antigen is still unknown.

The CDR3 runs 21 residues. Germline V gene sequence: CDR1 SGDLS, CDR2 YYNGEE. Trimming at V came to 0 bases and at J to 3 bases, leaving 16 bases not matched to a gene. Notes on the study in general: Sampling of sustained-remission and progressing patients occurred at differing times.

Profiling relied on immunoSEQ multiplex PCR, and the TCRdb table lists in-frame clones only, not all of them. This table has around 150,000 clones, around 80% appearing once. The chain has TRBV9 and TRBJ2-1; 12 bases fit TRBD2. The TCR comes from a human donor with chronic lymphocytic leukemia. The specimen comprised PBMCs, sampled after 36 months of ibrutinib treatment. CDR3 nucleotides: TGTGCCAGCAGCGTAGCTACTGTTGTGGGACTAGCGGGTAAACTCTACAATGAGCAGTTCTTC. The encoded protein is CASSVATVVGLAGKLYNEQFF.